This entry describes one TCR beta chain. The data derive from a study of T cells in localized non-small cell lung cancer. Per the germline V gene, CDR1 is SGHNT and CDR2 is YENEEA. The ends were cut back, 0 bases at V and 2 bases at J, with 11 bases in the middle. The CDR3 is 16 residues long. Libraries were prepared by immunoSEQ multiplex PCR; TCRdb keeps only in-frame clonotypes and omits some of them. The sample records 950 to 1,500 clones, 26% being singletons. The sample was normal lung tissue next to the tumor, taken before any cancer treatment. V usage is TRBV11-3 and J usage is TRBJ2-1; D might be TRBD1 or TRBD2, each matching 6 bases. The source is a man aged 35 to 69 with stage II lung adenocarcinoma. CDR3: CASSLEEGGPYNEQFF. In nucleotides, the CDR3 is TGTGCCAGCAGCTTAGAAGAGGGGGGACCCTACAATGAGCAGTTCTTC.